A selection of T cell receptor beta chains follows, all from one sample in a study of T cell responses to AZD1222 COVID-19 vaccine. Some clones are missing from TCRdb's copy, which holds only in-frame ones; the method was immunoSEQ multiplex PCR. The sample holds 90,000 to 130,000 clones, around 90% seen once. The material sequenced was peripheral blood, taken 28 days after the second AZD1222 dose. Receptors originate from an adult who received the AZD1222 COVID-19 vaccine. The CDR3 runs from the conserved cysteine through the conserved F or W. The D gene is left open where the match is weak. Size is stated for part of the rows, as once, few or many counts, or as a class when the clone is expanded.

clone_size j_call v_call d_call cdr3_nt cdr3_aa
few TRBJ2-2 TRBV14 NA TGTGCCAGCAGCCGCGAGGTGGGGAACACCGGGGAGCTGTTTTTT CASSREVGNTGELFF
NA TRBJ1-2 TRBV28 NA TGTGCCAGCAGTTTGGTCGGGAACTATGGCTACACCTTC CASSLVGNYGYTF
NA TRBJ1-6 TRBV6-6 TRBD1 TGTGCCAGCAGTTACCCTCACAGGGGTTTTAATTCACCCCTCCACTTT CASSYPHRGFNSPLHF
NA TRBJ1-5 TRBV4-2 NA TGTGCCAGCAGCCAAGAGAGGCGGGGTGGACAGCCCCAGCATTTT CASSQERRGGQPQHF
NA TRBJ1-6 TRBV7-9 TRBD1 TGTGCCAGCAGCTTAGAGACAGGGGGTAATTCACCCCTCCACTTT CASSLETGGNSPLHF
NA TRBJ2-5 TRBV10-2 NA TGCGCCAGCAAGGGGGGGCCAGAGACCCAGTACTTC CASKGGPETQYF
NA TRBJ1-1 TRBV3-1/TRBV3-2 TRBD1 TGTGCCAGCAGCCAAGATAGGTACTCCGGACAGGGGGTGGTGGCTGAAGCTTTCTTT CASSQDRYSGQGVVAEAFF
NA TRBJ2-4 TRBV5-4 TRBD1 TGTGCCAGCAGCTACCGACAGGGTATCGGGGCCAAAAACATTCAGTACTTC CASSYRQGIGAKNIQYF
few TRBJ2-5 TRBV28 NA TGTGCCAGCAGTTTAGGAGTCCAAGAGACCCAGTACTTC CASSLGVQETQYF
NA TRBJ2-4 TRBV7-2 NA TGTGCCAGCAGCTTAGGAGGGGTCAACATTCAGTACTTC CASSLGGVNIQYF
NA TRBJ2-7 TRBV9 NA TGTGCCAGCGCCGGCCCGACAGCTAGATTCTACGAGCAGTACTTC CASAGPTARFYEQYF
NA TRBJ2-1 TRBV24-1 NA TGTGCCACCAGTGATGGATTTTTCGGAGAGCAGTTCTTC CATSDGFFGEQFF
NA TRBJ2-1 TRBV28 TRBD2 TGTGCCAGCAGTCCTAACCTAGCGGGGGGCCTGAATGAGCAGTTCTTC CASSPNLAGGLNEQFF
NA TRBJ1-2 TRBV5-1 NA TGCGCCAGCAGCTTGGAACCCCTAGGGGGCTACACCTTC CASSLEPLGGYTF
NA TRBJ2-5 TRBV5-5 TRBD2 TGTGCCAGCAGTGGCGGGGGGGCCGCGGAGACCCAGTACTTC CASSGGGAAETQYF
NA TRBJ2-4 TRBV19 TRBD2 TGTGCCAGTTCGGCGGGGGACGTGAAAAACATTCAGTACTTC CASSAGDVKNIQYF
NA TRBJ1-4 TRBV7-2 NA TGTGCCAGCAGCTTTGGAGGTCAGAATGAAAAACTGTTTTTT CASSFGGQNEKLFF
NA TRBJ2-7 TRBV20-1 NA TGCAGTGCTAGGGGTTCCTACGAGCAGTACTTC CSARGSYEQYF
NA TRBJ2-7 TRBV24-1 NA TGTGCCACCAACCTACGGGACACATACTACGAGCAGTACTTC CATNLRDTYYEQYF
NA TRBJ2-5 TRBV19 TRBD2 TGTGCCAGTCAGTTGCGGGGGGCACAAGAGACCCAGTACTTC CASQLRGAQETQYF
NA TRBJ1-6 TRBV15 TRBD1 TGTGCCACCAGCAGAGAGAGACAGGGTCTCGTGTATAATTCACCCCTCCACTTT CATSRERQGLVYNSPLHF
NA TRBJ2-5 TRBV19 TRBD2 TGTGCCAGTACCGTGACTAGCGGGGGGGCAGAGACCCAGTACTTC CASTVTSGGAETQYF
NA TRBJ2-5 TRBV10-1 TRBD2 TGCGCCAGCAGTGAAGTTTACGGAGGGGAGGGAGAGACCCAGTACTTC CASSEVYGGEGETQYF
NA TRBJ2-3 TRBV7-2 TRBD2 TGTGCCAGCAGCTTAGCGGCTAGCGGGCGTTTCGCAGATACGCAGTATTTT CASSLAASGRFADTQYF
NA TRBJ2-3 TRBV3-1/TRBV3-2 TRBD1 TGTGCCAGCAGCGTAACAGGGGGCGGTACAGATACGCAGTATTTT CASSVTGGGTDTQYF
once TRBJ1-1 TRBV4-2 NA TGTGCCAGCAGCCAAGATATACTTGGTGGGACTGAAGCTTTCTTT CASSQDILGGTEAFF
NA TRBJ1-1 TRBV7-2 TRBD1 TGTGCCAGCAGCCGGGACAGGGCGTTTTTCGAAGCTTTCTTT CASSRDRAFFEAFF
NA TRBJ2-3 TRBV11-1 NA TGTGCCAGCAGCTCACAAGGTACGCAGTATTTT CASSSQGTQYF
NA TRBJ1-5 TRBV2 NA TGTGCCAGCAGTGAACGCTTATTTGGGGATCAGCCCCAGCATTTT CASSERLFGDQPQHF
NA TRBJ1-2 TRBV28 NA TGTGCCAGCAGTTTAGGGGGCTTGAAGGTTAACTATGGCTACACCTTC CASSLGGLKVNYGYTF
NA TRBJ2-2 TRBV4-3 TRBD1 TGCGCCAGCAGCCAAGAACCCCCGGGACAGGGGGTAGGCGGGGAGCTGTTTTTT CASSQEPPGQGVGGELFF
NA TRBJ1-3 TRBV5-1 TRBD1 TGCGCCAGCAGCACCGGACAGGGGAGCTCTGGAAACACCATATATTTT CASSTGQGSSGNTIYF
NA TRBJ1-1 TRBV5-1 NA TGCGCCAGCAGTGCGACAGGGAACACTGAAGCTTTCTTT CASSATGNTEAFF
NA TRBJ2-5 TRBV3-1/TRBV3-2 NA TGTGCCAGCAGCCAAGATTGGGGGGAGACCCAGTACTTC CASSQDWGETQYF
NA TRBJ1-5 TRBV2 TRBD1 TGTGCCAGCAGTAACAGGGGCCGGAATCAGCCCCAGCATTTT CASSNRGRNQPQHF
once TRBJ2-7 TRBV7-2 TRBD2 TGTGCCAGCAGCTTATTCGGGGGGGGAACCTACGAGCAGTACTTC CASSLFGGGTYEQYF
NA TRBJ2-7 TRBV7-9 NA TGTGCCAGCAGCTTCCGCAGGGACGAGCAGTACTTC CASSFRRDEQYF
NA TRBJ1-2 TRBV10-3 NA TGTGCCATCAGCGCAGGGGACGCAGACCAATATGGCTACACCTTC CAISAGDADQYGYTF
few TRBJ2-7 TRBV20-1 NA TGCAGTGCTAGCGAATACTACGAGCAGTACTTC CSASEYYEQYF
NA TRBJ2-7 TRBV27 NA TGTGCCAGCAGTTACCGGACAAAGGTGGACGAGCAGTACTTC CASSYRTKVDEQYF
NA TRBJ2-1 TRBV18 NA TGTGCCAGCTCACCAGAATTTCAGGGGCTTGAGCAGTTCTTC CASSPEFQGLEQFF
NA TRBJ1-1 TRBV27 TRBD1 TGTGCCAGCAGTTTCGTGCAGGGGGCGACCGGCACTGAAGCTTTCTTT CASSFVQGATGTEAFF
NA TRBJ2-2 TRBV9 TRBD1 TGTGCCAGCAGCCCGGGACAGGGGGCGGACGGGGAGCTGTTTTTT CASSPGQGADGELFF
NA TRBJ2-5 TRBV5-4 NA TGTGCCAGCAGCTTGGGTGGGAGCTCGGGCCTGTACCAAGAGACCCAGTACTTC CASSLGGSSGLYQETQYF
once TRBJ2-2 TRBV7-8 NA TGTGCCAGCAGCTGGCCTCCGGGACAAAAGAACACCGGGGAGCTGTTTTTT CASSWPPGQKNTGELFF
NA TRBJ2-7 TRBV10-3 NA TGTGCCATCAGTGAATCACGATTCGAGCAGTACTTC CAISESRFEQYF
NA TRBJ1-2 TRBV7-9 TRBD1 TGTGCCAGCAGCGCCCTATCCGGGACAGGGGGCTTTGGCTACACCTTC CASSALSGTGGFGYTF
NA TRBJ1-2 TRBV5-6 NA TGTGCCAGCAGCCCTTCGGGGAGAGCTAACTATGGCTACACCTTC CASSPSGRANYGYTF
NA TRBJ1-2 TRBV4-1 NA TGCGCCAGCAGCCAAGGGGGCCGGACGGGCAACTATGGCTACACCTTC CASSQGGRTGNYGYTF
NA TRBJ2-3 TRBV24-1 TRBD2 TGTGCCACCAGTGACTATAGCGGGGGAGCCTCTAGCACAGATACGCAGTATTTT CATSDYSGGASSTDTQYF
NA TRBJ2-3 TRBV5-1 TRBD1 TGCGCCAGCAGCTTGGCAGGACAGGGACCAGATACGCAGTATTTT CASSLAGQGPDTQYF
NA TRBJ1-5 TRBV7-9 NA TGTGCCAGCAGCTTAGCCGTGGGGCCCCAGCATTTT CASSLAVGPQHF